Given below is one TCR beta chain in context. Antigen specificity is unknown. The data were obtained in a study of vaccination effects on CD4 cells after COVID-19. Peptide-pool stimulation followed by sequencing identified expanded antigen-specific CD4+ clonotypes in the ViraFEST assay. It was after approximately 11 days of culture that CD4+ T cells were isolated. As their vaccination, participants received two doses of either BNT162b2 or mRNA-1273. Negative nucleocapsid antibody tests before and after vaccination confirmed no previous SARS-CoV-2 infection. Assay: immunoSEQ multiplex PCR; the TCRdb copy retains only in-frame clones and omits some. The sample includes roughly 46,000 clones, around 70% seen only once; the top ten take approximately 15%. Study-level points and caveats: Whether induced by infection or by vaccine, clones showed marked clonal contraction late after vaccination.

The V and J ends lost 4 bases and 7 bases, in that order; junction bases with no gene match: 5. Per the germline V gene, CDR1 is SGHRS and CDR2 is YFSETQ. The length of the CDR3 is 14 residues. The sequencing here drew on CD4+ T cells from PBMCs cultured with HCoV-OC43 spike peptides, taken after COVID-19 vaccination. The subset was: HCoV-OC43 spike overlapping peptide pool stimulation. This receptor was obtained from a human donor who received a COVID-19 vaccine. This chain uses TRBV5-1 with TRBJ1-6; 7 bases are a match to TRBD1. The CDR3 protein is CASSGGQANSPLHF. CDR3 bases: TGCGCCAGCAGCGGCGGACAGGCGAATTCACCCCTCCACTTT. Full variable domain (outside the CDR3, taken from reference TRBV5-1 and TRBJ1-6): KAGVTQTPRYLIKTRGQQVTLSCSPISGHRSVSWYQQTPGQGLQFLFEYFSETQRNKGNFPGRFSGRQFSNSRSEMNVSTLELGDSALYLCASSGGQANSPLHFGNGTRLTVT.